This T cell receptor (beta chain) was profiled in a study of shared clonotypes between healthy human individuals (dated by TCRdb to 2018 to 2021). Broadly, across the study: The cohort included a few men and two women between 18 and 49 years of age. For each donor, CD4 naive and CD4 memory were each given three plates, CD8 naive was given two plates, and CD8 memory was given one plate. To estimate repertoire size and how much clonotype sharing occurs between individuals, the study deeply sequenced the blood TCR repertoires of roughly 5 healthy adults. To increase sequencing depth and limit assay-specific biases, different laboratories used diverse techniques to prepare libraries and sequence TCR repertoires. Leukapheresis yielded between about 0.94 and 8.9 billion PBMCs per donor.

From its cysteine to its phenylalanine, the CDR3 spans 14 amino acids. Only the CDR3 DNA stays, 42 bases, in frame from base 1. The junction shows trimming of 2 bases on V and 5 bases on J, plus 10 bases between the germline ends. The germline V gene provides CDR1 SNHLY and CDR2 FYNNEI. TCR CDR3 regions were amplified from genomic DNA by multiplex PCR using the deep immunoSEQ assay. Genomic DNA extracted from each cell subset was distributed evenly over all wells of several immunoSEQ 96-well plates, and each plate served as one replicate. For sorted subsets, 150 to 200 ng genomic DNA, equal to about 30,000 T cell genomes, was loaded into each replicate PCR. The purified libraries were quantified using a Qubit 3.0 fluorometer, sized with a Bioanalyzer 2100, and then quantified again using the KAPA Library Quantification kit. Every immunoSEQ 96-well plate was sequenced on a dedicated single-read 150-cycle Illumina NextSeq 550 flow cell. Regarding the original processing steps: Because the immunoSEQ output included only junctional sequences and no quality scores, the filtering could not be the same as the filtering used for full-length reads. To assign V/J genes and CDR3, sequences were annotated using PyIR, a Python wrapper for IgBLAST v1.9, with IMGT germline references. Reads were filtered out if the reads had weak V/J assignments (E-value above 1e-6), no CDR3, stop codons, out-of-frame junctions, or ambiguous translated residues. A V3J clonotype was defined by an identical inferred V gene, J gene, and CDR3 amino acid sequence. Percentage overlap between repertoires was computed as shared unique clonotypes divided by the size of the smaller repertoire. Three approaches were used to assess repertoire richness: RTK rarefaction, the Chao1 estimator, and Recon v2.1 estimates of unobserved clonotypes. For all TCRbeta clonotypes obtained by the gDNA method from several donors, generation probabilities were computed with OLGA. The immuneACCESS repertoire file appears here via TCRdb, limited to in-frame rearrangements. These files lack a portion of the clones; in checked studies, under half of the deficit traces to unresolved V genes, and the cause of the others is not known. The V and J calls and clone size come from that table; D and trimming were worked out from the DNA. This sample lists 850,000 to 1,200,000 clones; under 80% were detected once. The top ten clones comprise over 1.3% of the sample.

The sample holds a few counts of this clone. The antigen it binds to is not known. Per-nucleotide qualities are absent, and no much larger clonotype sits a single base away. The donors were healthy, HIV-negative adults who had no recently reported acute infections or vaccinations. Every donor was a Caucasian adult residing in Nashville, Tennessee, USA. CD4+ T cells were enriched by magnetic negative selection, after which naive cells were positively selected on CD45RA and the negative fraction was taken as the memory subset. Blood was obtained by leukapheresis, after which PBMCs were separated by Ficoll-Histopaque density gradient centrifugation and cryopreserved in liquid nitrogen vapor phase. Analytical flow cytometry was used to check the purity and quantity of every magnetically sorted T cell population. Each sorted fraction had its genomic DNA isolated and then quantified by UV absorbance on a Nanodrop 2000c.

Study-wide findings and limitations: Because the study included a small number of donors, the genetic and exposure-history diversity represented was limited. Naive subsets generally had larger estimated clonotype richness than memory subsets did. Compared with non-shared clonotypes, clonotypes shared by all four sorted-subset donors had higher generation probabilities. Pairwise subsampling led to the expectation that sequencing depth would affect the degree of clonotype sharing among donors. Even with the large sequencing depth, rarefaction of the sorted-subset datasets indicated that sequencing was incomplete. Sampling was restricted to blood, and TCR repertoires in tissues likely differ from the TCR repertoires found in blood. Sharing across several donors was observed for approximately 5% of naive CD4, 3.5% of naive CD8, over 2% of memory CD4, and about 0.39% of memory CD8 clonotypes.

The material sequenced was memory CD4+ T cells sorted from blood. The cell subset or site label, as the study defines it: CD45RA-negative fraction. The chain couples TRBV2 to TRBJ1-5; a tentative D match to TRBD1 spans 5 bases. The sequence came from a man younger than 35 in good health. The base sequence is TGTGCCAGCAGTGAAAGGCCAGGGTATCAGCCCCAGCATTTT. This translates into CASSERPGYQPQHF.